The rows below give T cell receptor beta chains drawn from one sample of a study of control samples from healthy donors and cancer patients. Using immunoSEQ multiplex PCR, the repertoire was profiled, and TCRdb retains in-frame clones only, with some absent. The sample yields fewer than 85,000 clones, approximately 94% seen once. Sequencing was done on a sample of blood. These TCRs come from a woman aged 30 to 39 in good health. CDR3s include the opening cysteine and the closing phenylalanine or tryptophan. Fields, in order: V gene, J gene, clone size, D gene, CDR3 protein, CDR3 DNA. D genes are given only for firm matches. For some rows the clone size is stated as once, few or many, or as a class when expanded; others skip it.

v_call: TRBV5-1
j_call: TRBJ2-1
clone_size: -
d_call: TRBD1
cdr3_aa: CASSSGTGGLLNEQFF
cdr3_nt: TGCGCCAGCAGCTCGGGGACAGGGGGTTTGCTCAATGAGCAGTTCTTC

v_call: TRBV5-1
j_call: TRBJ1-2
clone_size: -
d_call: -
cdr3_aa: CASSLVGGMDGYTF
cdr3_nt: TGCGCCAGCAGCTTGGTTGGGGGTATGGATGGCTACACCTTC

v_call: TRBV28
j_call: TRBJ1-1
clone_size: -
d_call: -
cdr3_aa: CASSLDSLNTEAFF
cdr3_nt: TGTGCCAGCAGTCTCGACAGCCTGAACACTGAAGCTTTCTTT

v_call: TRBV18
j_call: TRBJ1-6
clone_size: -
d_call: -
cdr3_aa: CASSPPNSPLHF
cdr3_nt: TGTGCCAGCTCACCGCCTAATTCACCCCTCCACTTT

v_call: TRBV3-1/TRBV3-2
j_call: TRBJ1-1
clone_size: -
d_call: TRBD1
cdr3_aa: CASSRYRQGATEAFF
cdr3_nt: TGTGCCAGCAGCCGCTACAGACAGGGTGCCACTGAAGCTTTCTTT

v_call: TRBV29-1
j_call: TRBJ2-5
clone_size: -
d_call: -
cdr3_aa: CSAEGGLETQYF
cdr3_nt: TGCAGCGCCGAGGGCGGTTTAGAGACCCAGTACTTC

v_call: TRBV11-2
j_call: TRBJ1-4
clone_size: few
d_call: -
cdr3_aa: CASSLDWIGTNEKLFF
cdr3_nt: TGTGCCAGCAGCTTAGATTGGATAGGGACTAATGAAAAACTGTTTTTT

v_call: TRBV28
j_call: TRBJ1-5
clone_size: -
d_call: -
cdr3_aa: CASTPGGTPNQPQHF
cdr3_nt: TGTGCCAGCACCCCCGGCGGGACACCGAATCAGCCCCAGCATTTT

v_call: TRBV28
j_call: TRBJ2-3
clone_size: few
d_call: TRBD1
cdr3_aa: CASSRTGGRDTQYF
cdr3_nt: TGTGCCAGCTCCAGGACAGGGGGTCGGGATACGCAGTATTTT

v_call: TRBV30
j_call: TRBJ1-2
clone_size: once
d_call: TRBD1
cdr3_aa: CAWSVYGQGGDYGYTF
cdr3_nt: TGTGCCTGGAGTGTATACGGACAGGGGGGGGACTATGGCTACACCTTC

v_call: TRBV12-3/TRBV12-4
j_call: TRBJ1-5
clone_size: -
d_call: -
cdr3_aa: CASSLTDNQPQHF
cdr3_nt: TGTGCCAGCAGCCTCACCGACAATCAGCCCCAGCATTTT

v_call: TRBV28
j_call: TRBJ2-4
clone_size: -
d_call: -
cdr3_aa: CASSPQQGAKNIQYF
cdr3_nt: TGTGCCAGCAGTCCGCAGCAGGGAGCCAAAAACATTCAGTACTTC

v_call: TRBV5-1
j_call: TRBJ2-2
clone_size: -
d_call: TRBD1
cdr3_aa: CASSSGTGGTGELFF
cdr3_nt: TGCGCCAGCAGCTCCGGGACAGGGGGCACCGGGGAGCTGTTTTTT

v_call: TRBV29-1
j_call: TRBJ1-1
clone_size: -
d_call: -
cdr3_aa: CSVDGKGTSTEAFF
cdr3_nt: TGCAGCGTTGATGGAAAGGGGACCTCCACTGAAGCTTTCTTT

v_call: TRBV2
j_call: TRBJ1-6
clone_size: few
d_call: -
cdr3_aa: CASSGGEDNSPLHF
cdr3_nt: TGTGCCAGCAGTGGTGGAGAAGATAATTCACCCCTCCACTTT

v_call: TRBV12-3/TRBV12-4
j_call: TRBJ2-7
clone_size: -
d_call: -
cdr3_aa: CASSLRGEQYF
cdr3_nt: TGTGCCAGCAGTTTAAGGGGAGAGCAGTACTTC

v_call: TRBV12-3/TRBV12-4
j_call: TRBJ1-6
clone_size: -
d_call: -
cdr3_aa: CASSVETDSPLHF
cdr3_nt: TGTGCCAGCAGTGTAGAGACAGATTCACCCCTCCACTTT

v_call: TRBV13
j_call: TRBJ2-1
clone_size: -
d_call: TRBD1
cdr3_aa: CASRQTGVGKNEQFF
cdr3_nt: TGTGCCAGCAGACAGACAGGGGTAGGAAAGAATGAGCAGTTCTTC

v_call: TRBV7-9
j_call: TRBJ2-1
clone_size: -
d_call: TRBD2
cdr3_aa: CASSLGLAGLNEQFF
cdr3_nt: TGTGCCAGCAGCTTGGGACTAGCGGGGCTCAATGAGCAGTTCTTC

v_call: TRBV29-1
j_call: TRBJ1-2
clone_size: few
d_call: -
cdr3_aa: CSVNLGDYGYTF
cdr3_nt: TGCAGCGTTAATCTGGGAGACTATGGCTACACCTTC

v_call: TRBV4-1
j_call: TRBJ2-7
clone_size: few
d_call: -
cdr3_aa: CASSQDRYEQYF
cdr3_nt: TGCGCCAGCAGCCAAGACAGGTACGAGCAGTACTTC

v_call: TRBV3-1/TRBV3-2
j_call: TRBJ1-4
clone_size: -
d_call: TRBD1
cdr3_aa: CASSTQGGAYEKLFF
cdr3_nt: TGTGCCAGCAGTACACAAGGGGGCGCCTATGAAAAACTGTTTTTT

v_call: TRBV11-1
j_call: TRBJ2-7
clone_size: -
d_call: TRBD1
cdr3_aa: CASSLTGQGASEQYF
cdr3_nt: TGTGCCAGCAGCTTAACAGGACAGGGGGCGAGCGAGCAGTACTTC

v_call: TRBV5-6
j_call: TRBJ2-1
clone_size: -
d_call: -
cdr3_aa: CASSFEGGYNEQFF
cdr3_nt: TGTGCCAGCAGCTTTGAGGGGGGGTACAATGAGCAGTTCTTC

v_call: TRBV9
j_call: TRBJ1-2
clone_size: once
d_call: TRBD1
cdr3_aa: CASSKPGQDGYTF
cdr3_nt: TGTGCCAGCAGCAAACCGGGACAGGATGGCTACACCTTC

v_call: TRBV7-9
j_call: TRBJ1-1
clone_size: -
d_call: -
cdr3_aa: CASSLTTGNEAFF
cdr3_nt: TGTGCCAGCAGCTTAACCACAGGGAATGAAGCTTTCTTT

v_call: TRBV5-5
j_call: TRBJ1-1
clone_size: once
d_call: -
cdr3_aa: CASSSRGGMDTEAFF
cdr3_nt: TGTGCCAGCAGCTCCCGGGGGGGGATGGACACTGAAGCTTTCTTT

v_call: TRBV6-5
j_call: TRBJ1-1
clone_size: -
d_call: -
cdr3_aa: CASSYFGGDTEAFF
cdr3_nt: TGTGCCAGCAGTTACTTTGGGGGCGACACTGAAGCTTTCTTT

v_call: TRBV5-1
j_call: TRBJ2-1
clone_size: -
d_call: -
cdr3_aa: CASSLGGQHNEQFF
cdr3_nt: TGCGCCAGCAGCTTGGGGGGTCAGCACAATGAGCAGTTCTTC

v_call: TRBV5-8
j_call: TRBJ1-2
clone_size: -
d_call: -
cdr3_aa: CASSLEASYGYTF
cdr3_nt: TGTGCCAGCAGCTTGGAGGCTTCTTATGGCTACACCTTC

v_call: TRBV24-1
j_call: TRBJ2-1
clone_size: -
d_call: TRBD2
cdr3_aa: CATQPSGAYNEQFF
cdr3_nt: TGTGCCACCCAACCCAGCGGGGCATACAATGAGCAGTTCTTC

v_call: TRBV29-1
j_call: TRBJ1-1
clone_size: -
d_call: -
cdr3_aa: CSVRPGTYTEAFF
cdr3_nt: TGCAGCGTTCGGCCCGGGACGTACACTGAAGCTTTCTTT

v_call: TRBV6-5
j_call: TRBJ2-1
clone_size: -
d_call: -
cdr3_aa: CASMAGTASYNEQFF
cdr3_nt: TGTGCCAGCATGGCAGGAACAGCCTCCTACAATGAGCAGTTCTTC

v_call: TRBV5-1
j_call: TRBJ1-6
clone_size: -
d_call: TRBD1
cdr3_aa: CASSLSRGTNSPLHF
cdr3_nt: TGCGCCAGCAGCTTGTCCAGGGGGACGAATTCACCCCTCCACTTT

v_call: TRBV2
j_call: TRBJ2-4
clone_size: -
d_call: -
cdr3_aa: CASRKGLAKNIQYF
cdr3_nt: TGTGCCAGCAGAAAAGGGCTAGCCAAAAACATTCAGTACTTC

v_call: TRBV3-1/TRBV3-2
j_call: TRBJ2-5
clone_size: -
d_call: TRBD1
cdr3_aa: CASSPAGTEETQYF
cdr3_nt: TGTGCCAGCAGCCCCGCCGGGACAGAAGAGACCCAGTACTTC

v_call: TRBV9
j_call: TRBJ2-6
clone_size: -
d_call: TRBD1
cdr3_aa: CASSNRGSSGANVLTF
cdr3_nt: TGTGCCAGCAGCAACAGGGGCAGCTCTGGGGCCAACGTCCTGACTTTC

v_call: TRBV5-1
j_call: TRBJ1-2
clone_size: -
d_call: -
cdr3_aa: CASSLEGYGYTF
cdr3_nt: TGCGCCAGCAGCTTGGAAGGTTATGGCTACACCTTC

v_call: TRBV4-1
j_call: TRBJ1-1
clone_size: few
d_call: -
cdr3_aa: CASSQDFRGFGAFF
cdr3_nt: TGCGCCAGCAGCCAAGATTTCCGGGGCTTCGGAGCTTTCTTT

v_call: TRBV7-3
j_call: TRBJ2-1
clone_size: -
d_call: -
cdr3_aa: CASSLTLASNEQFF
cdr3_nt: TGTGCCAGCAGCTTAACCCTAGCTTCCAATGAGCAGTTCTTC